This T cell receptor beta chain is drawn from a study of beta chain features in type 1 diabetes (dated 2018 in TCRdb). For the wider study: Mean age, gender distribution, total cell number and subset yield did not differ between patients and healthy donors. A total of 85 million to 140 million sorted cells were examined across all samples, and a strong correlation was observed between cell number per subset and RNA yield. The study compared TCRB repertoires of sorted circulating CD4+ T cell subsets between recently diagnosed type 1 diabetes patients and matched healthy donors. Regulatory and stem cell-like memory subsets were obtained from only 8 patients and roughly eight healthy donors, while naive and central memory subsets were obtained from all 30 or so donors.

CDR1 SQVTM and CDR2 ANQGSEA are derived from the germline V gene. The junction carries 17 bases between V and J, which are trimmed by 7 bases and 1 base respectively. Taken from cysteine to phenylalanine, the CDR3 has 15 residues. Kept here is only the CDR3 DNA, which spans 45 bases and is read in frame from base 1. The High Capacity cDNA Reverse Transcription Kit was used to reverse transcribe all of the isolated RNA, meaning that expressed TCRB transcripts were what got sequenced. Naive, central memory and regulatory T cell samples underwent deep immunoSEQ sequencing, averaging about 3.5 million total reads per sample. Sorted cells were lysed in RLT buffer and RNA was extracted with DNase-treated RNeasy Micro or Mini kits, depending on cell number. To prevent cross-contamination, every cell subset was processed on its own, while patient and healthy donor samples were processed together. Using the immunoSEQ multiplex PCR, TCRB sequences were amplified from cDNA into 87-bp fragments spanning the CDR3 region. Sequencing of the amplicons was performed on the Illumina HiSeq platform. From the authors' description of their analysis: PCR bias was computationally corrected using synthetic template baselines, reads within Hamming distance 2 were collapsed, and singletons that could not be merged were discarded. By aligning reads against IMGT, V, D and J genes, CDR3 length, and insertions or deletions at six rearrangement sites were assigned. Within each subset, clonotype counts were normalized to sorted cell number, and only after that were true diversity and Gini coefficients computed with the tcR R package. Repertoire sharing was quantified using the overlap coefficient calculated on TCRB nucleotide sequences. The immuneACCESS repertoire file appears here via TCRdb, limited to in-frame rearrangements. These files lack a portion of the clones; in checked studies, under half of the deficit traces to unresolved V genes, and the cause of the others is not known. V and J calls and clone size are given by that table; D and trimming were obtained from the DNA. Present in this sample are some 270,000 clones, 7.5% to 9.5% of which were seen just once. About 0.93% of the sample lies in the top ten.

The table lists this clone with a few counts. Its antigen is currently not known. No base quality information exists; no much larger clone differs at one position. A single peripheral blood draw of around 100 mL on average was collected from each donor into heparinised tubes. Using a panel that included CD45RO, CCR7, CD25, CD127, CD95 and CD27, naive, central memory, regulatory and stem cell-like memory CD4+ T cells were sorted on a BD FACSAria II. Every sorted population had a purity above 95%. PBMCs were isolated immediately by Lymphoprep density gradient centrifugation and stained directly without culture. To minimize batch effects, samples were stained and sorted in pairs, one healthy donor with one patient per experiment. The investigation overall reported the following: Fewer insertions and more nucleotide deletions at VDJ recombination sites were observed in patients with type 1 diabetes, implying thymic rearrangement abnormalities. Naive, central memory and regulatory TCRB repertoires appeared to be more similar among patients than among healthy donors. Type 1 diabetes patients showed a moderate but significant shortening of TCRB CDR3 length in all four CD4+ subsets. Because cDNA was sequenced instead of genomic DNA, activated cells with high expression could be over-represented, although the groups did not differ in activation or CD3 levels. Shorter templates might be favored by PCR, yet because patient and control samples were amplified and corrected together, any such skew would affect both groups equally. Because small numbers of individuals were included in the HLA sub-analyses, any influence of HLA type on TCRB rearrangement was left unresolved.

The receptor was isolated from a woman between 18 and 30 years old in good health. The chain is encoded by TRBV29-1 joined to TRBJ2-1, and perhaps TRBD2 as D gene, on 7 matching bases. The sample taken for sequencing was central memory CD4+ T cells from blood. This receptor carries the CDR3 CSERGGRRSYNEQFF. The DNA sequence follows: TGCAGCGAACGCGGGGGCCGACGGTCCTACAATGAGCAGTTCTTC.